The rows below give T cell receptor beta chains drawn from one sample of a study of cytomegalovirus exposure and HLA in healthy donors. Clones were read by immunoSEQ multiplex PCR, and TCRdb kept only the in-frame ones, dropping some. The table lists some 120,000 clones, 74% of them singletons. The sequenced material came from PBMCs. All receptors come from a woman aged 50 to 60 in good health and CMV-seropositive. The CDR3 runs from the conserved cysteine through the conserved F or W. Each record gives: D gene, CDR3 length, clone size, V gene, J gene, CDR3 protein, CDR3 DNA. A D gene is named only where the DNA matches it firmly. Clone size is not always given. Where it is, it says once, few, many or a class for expanded clones.

D: TRBD1; length: 15; size: .; V: TRBV9; J: TRBJ1-2; CDR3: CASSPRTGGVYGYTF; DNA: TGTGCCAGCAGCCCTAGGACAGGGGGCGTCTATGGCTACACCTTC
D: .; length: 17; size: .; V: TRBV9; J: TRBJ1-4; CDR3: CASSAFPLEGTNEKLFF; DNA: TGTGCCAGCAGCGCGTTTCCGCTAGAGGGAACTAATGAAAAACTGTTTTTT
D: TRBD1; length: 15; size: .; V: TRBV10-3; J: TRBJ2-3; CDR3: CAISESQGGTDTQYF; DNA: TGTGCCATCAGTGAGTCCCAGGGGGGCACAGATACGCAGTATTTT
D: .; length: 17; size: few; V: TRBV5-4; J: TRBJ1-3; CDR3: CASSLGVGPPSGNTIYF; DNA: TGTGCCAGCAGCTTGGGTGTGGGGCCCCCATCTGGAAACACCATATATTTT
D: .; length: 12; size: .; V: TRBV30; J: TRBJ2-7; CDR3: CATQGFQGEQYF; DNA: TGTGCCACTCAGGGGTTTCAGGGGGAGCAGTACTTC
D: TRBD1; length: 13; size: .; V: TRBV11-2; J: TRBJ1-3; CDR3: CASRTGFGNTIYF; DNA: TGTGCCAGCAGGACAGGGTTTGGAAACACCATATATTTT
D: TRBD1; length: 13; size: few; V: TRBV5-8; J: TRBJ1-2; CDR3: CASSWTGRDGYTF; DNA: TGTGCCAGCAGCTGGACAGGACGGGATGGCTACACCTTC
D: TRBD1; length: 13; size: .; V: TRBV30; J: TRBJ2-7; CDR3: CAWRKTGIYEQYF; DNA: TGTGCCTGGAGGAAGACAGGGATCTACGAGCAGTACTTC
D: .; length: 14; size: once; V: TRBV4-2; J: TRBJ1-4; CDR3: CASSQAETAEKLFF; DNA: TGTGCCAGCAGCCAAGCTGAGACAGCAGAAAAACTGTTTTTT
D: .; length: 15; size: .; V: TRBV7-2; J: TRBJ1-1; CDR3: CASSPQEGWGTEAFF; DNA: TGTGCCAGCAGCCCCCAGGAGGGATGGGGTACTGAAGCTTTCTTT
D: .; length: 13; size: .; V: TRBV7-8; J: TRBJ1-3; CDR3: CASSLASGNTIYF; DNA: TGTGCCAGCAGCTTAGCCTCCGGAAACACCATATATTTT
D: TRBD2; length: 15; size: .; V: TRBV2; J: TRBJ2-5; CDR3: CASRTSGGALKTQYF; DNA: TGTGCCAGCAGGACAAGCGGGGGGGCCTTGAAGACCCAGTACTTC
D: .; length: 14; size: .; V: TRBV5-1; J: TRBJ1-1; CDR3: CASSPLGGGTEAFF; DNA: TGCGCCAGCAGCCCACTGGGCGGGGGCACTGAAGCTTTCTTT
D: .; length: 13; size: .; V: TRBV11-3; J: TRBJ2-1; CDR3: CASSSPGFNEQFF; DNA: TGTGCCAGCAGCTCCCCGGGGTTTAATGAGCAGTTCTTC
D: .; length: 13; size: once; V: TRBV7-2; J: TRBJ1-5; CDR3: CASSPALNQPQHF; DNA: TGTGCCAGCAGCCCCGCACTTAATCAGCCCCAGCATTTT
D: .; length: 13; size: .; V: TRBV10-3; J: TRBJ2-5; CDR3: CAISESSGETQYF; DNA: TGTGCCATCAGTGAGTCGAGCGGGGAGACCCAGTACTTC
D: TRBD1; length: 16; size: .; V: TRBV5-4; J: TRBJ2-2; CDR3: CASRPRDRVSGGELFF; DNA: TGTGCCAGCAGGCCCAGGGACAGGGTATCCGGCGGGGAGCTGTTTTTT
D: .; length: 12; size: .; V: TRBV2; J: TRBJ2-3; CDR3: CVSSILGDTQYF; DNA: TGTGTCAGCTCAATTCTCGGAGATACGCAGTATTTT
D: TRBD2; length: 14; size: once; V: TRBV5-4; J: TRBJ2-5; CDR3: CASSPRRGGETQYF; DNA: TGTGCCAGCAGCCCTCGGCGGGGGGGAGAGACCCAGTACTTC
D: .; length: 16; size: few; V: TRBV7-9; J: TRBJ1-3; CDR3: CASSLIATLSGNTIYF; DNA: TGTGCCAGCAGCTTAATAGCCACACTTTCTGGAAACACCATATATTTT
D: .; length: 15; size: few; V: TRBV5-1; J: TRBJ1-1; CDR3: CASSLDGRGNTEAFF; DNA: TGCGCCAGCAGCTTGGATGGGCGGGGGAACACTGAAGCTTTCTTT
D: .; length: 18; size: once; V: TRBV4-3; J: TRBJ1-5; CDR3: CASSRSGGAGGLDQPQHF; DNA: TGCGCCAGCAGCCGCTCCGGAGGGGCAGGTGGATTGGATCAGCCCCAGCATTTT
D: TRBD2; length: 15; size: .; V: TRBV7-8; J: TRBJ2-7; CDR3: CASSSRRGDSYEQYF; DNA: TGTGCCAGCAGCTCCAGACGGGGGGACTCCTACGAGCAGTACTTC
D: .; length: 15; size: .; V: TRBV6-1; J: TRBJ1-5; CDR3: CASSTVEGGNQPQHF; DNA: TGTGCCAGCAGTACCGTGGAGGGTGGCAATCAGCCCCAGCATTTT
D: .; length: 16; size: .; V: TRBV7-2; J: TRBJ1-3; CDR3: CASSWGRRVSGNTIYF; DNA: TGTGCCAGCAGCTGGGGGCGGCGGGTCTCTGGAAACACCATATATTTT
D: TRBD1; length: 13; size: .; V: TRBV7-2; J: TRBJ2-7; CDR3: CASSSGQGSEQYF; DNA: TGTGCCAGCAGCTCTGGACAGGGCAGCGAGCAGTACTTC
D: .; length: 13; size: .; V: TRBV4-2; J: TRBJ1-2; CDR3: CASSQAGTNGYTF; DNA: TGTGCCAGCAGCCAAGCCGGGACAAATGGCTACACCTTC
D: TRBD2; length: 13; size: .; V: TRBV6-6; J: TRBJ2-7; CDR3: CASTPTGGYEQYF; DNA: TGTGCCAGCACCCCGACGGGGGGGTACGAGCAGTACTTC
D: TRBD1; length: 16; size: .; V: TRBV15; J: TRBJ2-2; CDR3: CATSRGQGGNTGELFF; DNA: TGTGCCACCAGCAGAGGACAGGGGGGAAACACCGGGGAGCTGTTTTTT
D: .; length: 11; size: .; V: TRBV2; J: TRBJ2-1; CDR3: CASSIVNEQFF; DNA: TGTGCCAGCAGTATCGTCAATGAGCAGTTCTTC
D: TRBD1; length: 12; size: once; V: TRBV30; J: TRBJ2-7; CDR3: CAWSPGGYEQYF; DNA: TGTGCCTGGAGTCCAGGGGGCTACGAGCAGTACTTC
D: .; length: 15; size: .; V: TRBV7-2; J: TRBJ2-7; CDR3: CASSPSRDKFYEQYF; DNA: TGTGCCAGCAGCCCCTCACGCGATAAGTTCTACGAGCAGTACTTC
D: TRBD1; length: 16; size: .; V: TRBV7-2; J: TRBJ2-7; CDR3: CASSSPPGQGFYEQYF; DNA: TGTGCCAGCAGCTCACCTCCGGGACAGGGCTTCTACGAGCAGTACTTC
D: .; length: 14; size: few; V: TRBV18; J: TRBJ2-5; CDR3: CASSPDSYQETQYF; DNA: TGTGCCAGCTCACCGGACTCCTACCAAGAGACCCAGTACTTC
D: TRBD1; length: 14; size: few; V: TRBV6-5; J: TRBJ1-2; CDR3: CASREGTGRGGYTF; DNA: TGTGCCAGCAGAGAAGGGACAGGGAGGGGAGGCTACACCTTC
D: TRBD2; length: 16; size: few; V: TRBV7-2; J: TRBJ2-5; CDR3: CASSRTSGGATETQYF; DNA: TGTGCCAGCAGCCGGACTAGCGGGGGGGCAACGGAGACCCAGTACTTC
D: TRBD1; length: 14; size: .; V: TRBV7-8; J: TRBJ2-1; CDR3: CASSTTDRDNEQFF; DNA: TGTGCCAGCAGCACCACCGACAGGGACAATGAGCAGTTCTTC
D: TRBD1; length: 14; size: .; V: TRBV7-2; J: TRBJ1-5; CDR3: CASSFQQGGEPQHF; DNA: TGTGCCAGCAGCTTCCAACAGGGGGGAGAGCCCCAGCATTTT
D: .; length: 11; size: once; V: TRBV20-1; J: TRBJ2-1; CDR3: CSAPRGVEQFF; DNA: TGCAGTGCTCCTCGGGGAGTTGAGCAGTTCTTC
D: .; length: 14; size: .; V: TRBV29-1; J: TRBJ2-7; CDR3: CSVILSVGGGEQYF; DNA: TGCAGCGTGATCCTCTCAGTGGGGGGAGGCGAGCAGTACTTC
D: TRBD2; length: 15; size: .; V: TRBV14; J: TRBJ2-5; CDR3: CASSQVLGGFETQYF; DNA: TGTGCCAGCAGCCAAGTCCTCGGGGGGTTTGAGACCCAGTACTTC
D: .; length: 15; size: .; V: TRBV7-2; J: TRBJ2-7; CDR3: CASSTSAEPYYEQYF; DNA: TGTGCCAGCAGCACCTCAGCGGAACCGTACTACGAGCAGTACTTC
D: .; length: 13; size: few; V: TRBV4-3; J: TRBJ2-3; CDR3: CASSPGGTDTQYF; DNA: TGCGCCAGCAGCCCAGGTGGCACAGATACGCAGTATTTT
D: .; length: 14; size: .; V: TRBV11-1; J: TRBJ2-7; CDR3: CASSLGQGAYEQYF; DNA: TGTGCCAGCAGCCTCGGTCAGGGTGCCTACGAGCAGTACTTC
D: TRBD1; length: 14; size: once; V: TRBV7-9; J: TRBJ1-6; CDR3: CASSPRQGNSPLHF; DNA: TGTGCCAGCAGCCCGAGACAGGGGAATTCACCCCTCCACTTT
D: .; length: 14; size: .; V: TRBV7-8; J: TRBJ2-3; CDR3: CASTRDTATDTQYF; DNA: TGTGCCAGCACCCGGGACACGGCCACAGATACGCAGTATTTT
D: TRBD1; length: 15; size: .; V: TRBV19; J: TRBJ2-2; CDR3: CASSMETGGTGELFF; DNA: TGTGCCAGTAGTATGGAGACAGGGGGTACCGGGGAGCTGTTTTTT
D: .; length: 17; size: .; V: TRBV9; J: TRBJ1-2; CDR3: CASSVSGGMSGGYGYTF; DNA: TGTGCCAGCAGCGTTTCGGGAGGAATGTCGGGTGGCTATGGCTACACCTTC
D: TRBD1; length: 14; size: few; V: TRBV30; J: TRBJ1-4; CDR3: CAGIERGPGQKLFF; DNA: TGTGCCGGAATAGAGAGGGGGCCAGGGCAAAAACTGTTTTTT
D: .; length: 16; size: .; V: TRBV2; J: TRBJ1-1; CDR3: CASSSEGGRLNTEAFF; DNA: TGTGCCAGCAGCTCCGAGGGGGGGCGCTTGAACACTGAAGCTTTCTTT
D: .; length: 13; size: once; V: TRBV7-9; J: TRBJ1-1; CDR3: CASSLGGGSEAFF; DNA: TGTGCCAGCAGCTTAGGGGGGGGTTCTGAAGCTTTCTTT
D: .; length: 15; size: .; V: TRBV27; J: TRBJ2-3; CDR3: CASSWGGASTDTQYF; DNA: TGTGCCAGCAGTTGGGGTGGGGCTAGCACAGATACGCAGTATTTT
D: TRBD1; length: 14; size: .; V: TRBV23-1; J: TRBJ2-5; CDR3: CASSHTGGEETQYF; DNA: TGCGCCAGCAGTCACACAGGGGGCGAAGAGACCCAGTACTTC
D: .; length: 16; size: .; V: TRBV7-8; J: TRBJ2-4; CDR3: CASSLKAVSAKNIQYF; DNA: TGTGCCAGCAGCTTAAAGGCGGTCTCAGCCAAAAACATTCAGTACTTC
D: TRBD2; length: 15; size: .; V: TRBV7-8; J: TRBJ2-7; CDR3: CASSLGGSGTYEQYF; DNA: TGTGCCAGCAGCTTAGGGGGTAGCGGGACCTACGAGCAGTACTTC